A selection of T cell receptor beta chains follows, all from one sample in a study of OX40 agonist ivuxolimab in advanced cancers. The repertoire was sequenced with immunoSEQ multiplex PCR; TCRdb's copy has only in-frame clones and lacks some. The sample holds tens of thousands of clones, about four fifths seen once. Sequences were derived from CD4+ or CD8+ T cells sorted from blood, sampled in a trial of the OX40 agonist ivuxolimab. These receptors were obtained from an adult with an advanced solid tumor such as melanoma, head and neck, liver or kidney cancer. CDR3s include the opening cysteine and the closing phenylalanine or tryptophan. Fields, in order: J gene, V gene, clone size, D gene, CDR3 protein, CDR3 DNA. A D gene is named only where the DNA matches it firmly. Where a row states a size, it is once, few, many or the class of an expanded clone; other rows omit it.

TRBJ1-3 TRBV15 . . CATSRDRMRNTIYF TGTGCCACCAGCAGAGATAGGATGAGAAACACCATATATTTT
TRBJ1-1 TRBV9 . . CASSASGYTEAFF TGTGCCAGCAGCGCCTCCGGGTACACTGAAGCTTTCTTT
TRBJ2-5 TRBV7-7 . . CASSLVPGETQYF TGTGCTAGCAGCTTAGTACCCGGAGAGACCCAGTACTTC
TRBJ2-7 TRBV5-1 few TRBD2 CASSPGLGNYEQYF TGCGCCAGCAGTCCAGGACTAGGGAACTACGAGCAGTACTTC
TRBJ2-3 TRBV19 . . CASSMGRTDTQYF TGTGCCAGTAGTATGGGGAGAACAGATACGCAGTATTTT
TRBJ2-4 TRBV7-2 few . CASSPVNQNIQYF TGTGCCAGCAGCCCAGTGAATCAAAACATTCAGTACTTC
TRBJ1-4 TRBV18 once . CASSFSATNEKLFF TGTGCCAGCTCTTTCAGTGCAACTAATGAAAAACTGTTTTTT
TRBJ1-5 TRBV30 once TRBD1 CAWAPQGPRNQPQHF TGTGCCTGGGCTCCACAGGGGCCCCGCAATCAGCCCCAGCATTTT
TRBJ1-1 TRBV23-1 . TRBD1 CASPRGAEAFF TGCGCCAGCCCCAGGGGGGCGGAAGCTTTCTTT
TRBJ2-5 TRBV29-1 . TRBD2 CSVGLTSIQETQYF TGCAGCGTTGGATTGACTAGCATCCAAGAGACCCAGTACTTC
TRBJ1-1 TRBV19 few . CASSNTGSTEAFF TGTGCCAGTAGTAATACAGGGAGCACTGAAGCTTTCTTT
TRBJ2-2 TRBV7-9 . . CASSLDRSGELFF TGTGCCAGCAGCTTAGACAGGTCCGGGGAGCTGTTTTTT
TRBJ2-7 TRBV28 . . CASRGRGWDEQYF TGTGCCAGCAGGGGACGGGGTTGGGACGAGCAGTACTTC
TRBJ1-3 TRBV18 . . CASSPQAQDSGNTIYF TGTGCCAGCTCACCACAAGCTCAAGACTCTGGAAACACCATATATTTT
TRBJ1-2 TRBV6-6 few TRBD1 CASSPGQDRSYTF TGTGCCAGCAGTCCCGGACAGGACAGGAGCTACACCTTC
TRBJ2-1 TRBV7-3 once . CASSRTGTSNEQFF TGTGCCAGCAGCCGGACAGGGACTAGCAATGAGCAGTTCTTC
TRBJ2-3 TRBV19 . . CASRVDNTDTQYF TGTGCCAGTAGGGTGGACAACACAGATACGCAGTATTTT
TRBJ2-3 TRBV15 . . CATSRGPLSTSTDTQYF TGTGCCACCAGCAGAGGCCCTCTGTCGACTAGCACAGATACGCAGTATTTT
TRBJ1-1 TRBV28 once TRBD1 CASSRGQGVYTEAFF TGTGCCAGCAGTCGAGGGCAGGGGGTCTATACTGAAGCTTTCTTT
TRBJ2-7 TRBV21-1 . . CASSNEPGEQYF TGTGCCAGCAGCAACGAACCGGGAGAGCAGTACTTC
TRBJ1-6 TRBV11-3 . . CASSPGDRSPLHF TGTGCCAGCAGCCCGGGGGACCGCTCACCCCTCCACTTT
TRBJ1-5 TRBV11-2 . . CASSLGPQNQPQHF TGTGCCAGCAGCTTAGGCCCCCAAAATCAGCCCCAGCATTTT
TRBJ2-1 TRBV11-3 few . CASSLNNLNEQFF TGTGCCAGCAGCTTAAATAATCTCAATGAGCAGTTCTTC
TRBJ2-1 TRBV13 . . CAASGGPYNEQFF TGTGCCGCGTCCGGGGGACCCTACAATGAGCAGTTCTTC
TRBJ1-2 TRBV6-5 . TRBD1 CASSYTRTGGGYGYTF TGTGCCAGCAGTTACACACGGACAGGGGGGGGCTATGGCTACACCTTC
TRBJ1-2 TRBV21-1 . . CASSARDRPF TGTGCCAGCAGCGCCCGGGACAGGCCCTTC
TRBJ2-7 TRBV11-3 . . CASRSRAESGYEQYF TGTGCCAGCCGATCGAGGGCCGAGTCGGGATACGAGCAGTACTTC
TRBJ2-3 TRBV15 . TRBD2 CATSRSRLSGGTTDTQYF TGTGCCACCAGCAGATCCCGACTTAGCGGGGGGACGACAGATACGCAGTATTTT
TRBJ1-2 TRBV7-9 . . CASVLGRSSDYGYTF TGTGCCAGCGTCTTGGGGCGCAGTAGTGACTATGGCTACACCTTC
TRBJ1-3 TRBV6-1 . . CASSVSDNSGNTIYF TGTGCCAGCAGTGTCTCAGACAACTCTGGAAACACCATATATTTT
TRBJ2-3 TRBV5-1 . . CASSFDRRPDTQYF TGCGCCAGCAGCTTTGACCGAAGACCAGATACGCAGTATTTT
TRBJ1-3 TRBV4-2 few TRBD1 CASSPGQAGNTIYF TGTGCCAGCAGCCCAGGACAGGCTGGAAACACCATATATTTT
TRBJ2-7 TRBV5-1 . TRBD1 CASSSGTGLNEQYF TGCGCCAGCAGCTCTGGGACAGGTCTAAACGAGCAGTACTTC
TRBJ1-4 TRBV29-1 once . CSVSGGTSPPTNEKLFF TGCAGCGTTTCGGGGGGGACATCCCCCCCCACTAATGAAAAACTGTTTTTT
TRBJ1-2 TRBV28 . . CASSLQLRGGYTF TGTGCCAGCAGTTTACAGTTGCGGGGTGGCTACACCTTC
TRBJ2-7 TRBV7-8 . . CASSLLGDAAYEQYF TGTGCCAGCAGCTTATTGGGGGACGCCGCCTACGAGCAGTACTTC
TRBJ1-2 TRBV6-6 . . CAASRVNYGYTF TGTGCCGCTTCTAGGGTTAACTATGGCTACACCTTC
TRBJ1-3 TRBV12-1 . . CASSPRTGLVGNTIYF TGTGCCAGCAGCCCAAGGACAGGGTTGGTAGGAAACACCATATATTTT
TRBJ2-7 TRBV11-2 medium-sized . CASSSRLTRKTYEQYF TGTGCCAGCAGCTCCCGTTTGACTAGAAAAACCTACGAGCAGTACTTC
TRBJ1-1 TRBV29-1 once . CSAGRKFEAFF TGCAGCGCCGGACGGAAGTTTGAAGCTTTCTTT
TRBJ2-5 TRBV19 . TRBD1 CASSMGQQETQYF TGTGCCAGTAGTATGGGACAGCAAGAGACCCAGTACTTC
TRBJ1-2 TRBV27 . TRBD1 CASGRQGEDYGYTF TGTGCCAGCGGTCGACAGGGGGAAGACTATGGCTACACCTTC
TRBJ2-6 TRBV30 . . CAWSELGAGANVLTF TGTGCCTGGAGTGAACTGGGCGCTGGGGCCAACGTCCTGACTTTC
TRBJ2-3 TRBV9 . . CASSVYRGPGFGVRDTQYF TGTGCCAGCAGCGTATATCGGGGGCCGGGGTTCGGCGTTCGGGATACGCAGTATTTT
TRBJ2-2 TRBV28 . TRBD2 CASSFPAGGIRTGELFF TGTGCCAGCAGTTTTCCAGCGGGGGGGATACGGACCGGGGAGCTGTTTTTT
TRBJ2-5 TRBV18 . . CASSPQATWETQYF TGTGCCAGCTCACCACAGGCGACATGGGAGACCCAGTACTTC
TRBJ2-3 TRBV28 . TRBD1 CASSLRGQGTDTQYF TGTGCCAGCAGTTTGCGCGGACAGGGCACAGATACGCAGTATTTT
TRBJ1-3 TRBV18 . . CASSPSQNSGNTIYF TGTGCCAGCTCTCCCTCGCAGAACTCTGGAAACACCATATATTTT
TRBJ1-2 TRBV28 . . CASSFPGADYGYTF TGTGCCAGCAGTTTTCCGGGGGCGGACTATGGCTACACCTTC